Listed here is a single T cell receptor (beta chain). Its antigen is currently unknown. This specimen belongs to a study of blood T cells in healthy people across ages. Study-level points and caveats: The study found TCR beta diversity correlated strongly with naive T cell percentage. Per-million-T-cell TCR beta diversity fell roughly linearly with age.

Germline lookup yields CDR1 KGHDR and CDR2 SFDVKD. There are 12 residues in the CDR3. A second PCR of about 6 to 12 cycles used a sample-barcoded 5' primer and a J-beta primer mix. The authors tagged each cDNA molecule using a template-switch adaptor with 12 random nucleotides. TCRdb re-called the 5' RACE reads through MiXCR, storing one row per CDR3 protein. The sample yields over 1,200,000 distinct CDR3 sequences, 45% to 70% seen once. Sequencing was done on a sample of blood. This receptor was identified in a man aged 18-30 years in good health. The chain has TRBV24-1 and TRBJ2-3; 7 bases agree with TRBD1. The CDR3 region is CVVGTVTDTQYF. In DNA form, the CDR3 reads TGTGTAGTAGGGACAGTCACAGATACGCAGTATTTT.